These T cell receptor beta chains were read from a single sample in a study of technical replicates of blood from a few donors. Clones were read by immunoSEQ multiplex PCR, and TCRdb kept only the in-frame ones, dropping some. This table has 75,000 to 95,000 clones, over 90% appearing once. Sequencing input: T cells isolated from PBMCs. These receptors originate from a human donor in good health. Both conserved end residues are part of each CDR3. The D gene is left open where the match is weak. Only part of the rows carry a size: once, few, many, or a class if the clone is expanded.

TRBV6-5,TRBJ2-1,-,-,TGTGCCACCAGTCGGGGGAGCGAGTACAATGAGCAGTTCTTC,CATSRGSEYNEQFF
TRBV6-5,TRBJ2-7,TRBD1,-,TGTGCCAGCAGTTACTCGGGACAGGGGTTAACCTACGAGCAGTACTTC,CASSYSGQGLTYEQYF
TRBV2,TRBJ1-1,-,-,TGTGCCAGCAAAGAAGTGGCCAGGCCGGTCACTGAAGCTTTCTTT,CASKEVARPVTEAFF
TRBV30,TRBJ2-7,TRBD1,-,TGTGCCTGGAAGGGACAGGGAATACACGAGCAGTACTTC,CAWKGQGIHEQYF
TRBV14,TRBJ2-3,TRBD2,-,TGTGCCAGCAGCCGAGCGGGGGATACGCAGTATTTT,CASSRAGDTQYF
TRBV30,TRBJ2-7,TRBD2,-,TGTGCCTGGAGCCGGTTCATTTTTCCGGGACTAGCGGGGTATATGTCCTACGAGCAGTACTTC,CAWSRFIFPGLAGYMSYEQYF
TRBV9,TRBJ2-7,-,once,TGTGCCAGCAGCGTAGGGGCAGGGCCCTACGAGCAGTACTTC,CASSVGAGPYEQYF
TRBV25-1,TRBJ2-4,TRBD1,-,TGTGCCAGCAGTAATACCGGACAGGGGGGAAACATTCAGTACTTC,CASSNTGQGGNIQYF
TRBV11-1,TRBJ2-7,TRBD1,-,TGTGCCAGCAGCGAGGACAGGTTTTCCTACGAGCAGTACTTC,CASSEDRFSYEQYF
TRBV20-1,TRBJ1-2,-,-,TGCAGTGTCAGGGTTGGGGATGGCTACACCTTC,CSVRVGDGYTF
TRBV5-6,TRBJ1-2,TRBD1,-,TGTGCCAGCAGCGTACAGGGGGCGATCTATGGCTACACCTTC,CASSVQGAIYGYTF
TRBV15,TRBJ1-5,-,-,TGTGCCACCAGCTACGGGATCAATCAGCCCCAGCATTTT,CATSYGINQPQHF
TRBV28,TRBJ1-4,TRBD1,-,TGTGCCAGCAGTTTATACACCGGGACAGGGGATGAAAAACTGTTTTTT,CASSLYTGTGDEKLFF
TRBV28,TRBJ1-2,-,once,TGTGCCAGCAGTTTGGCGGGGAATGGCTACACCTTC,CASSLAGNGYTF
TRBV30,TRBJ2-2,TRBD1,-,TGTGCCTGGAGGATTACAGGGGGTTCCGGGGAGCTGTTTTTT,CAWRITGGSGELFF
TRBV4-1,TRBJ1-2,-,-,TGCGCCAGCAGCCAACGTCAGGGTGGCTACACCTTC,CASSQRQGGYTF
TRBV5-1,TRBJ1-2,-,-,TGCGCCAGCAGCCCCCCGGGGGGCGGCTACACCTTC,CASSPPGGGYTF
TRBV5-5,TRBJ2-7,TRBD1,few,TGTGCCAGCAGCCCAACCACAGGGGGGATAGCCGAGCAGTACTTC,CASSPTTGGIAEQYF
TRBV28,TRBJ2-1,-,-,TGTGCCAGCAGTTTTACATCCTACAATGAGCAGTTCTTC,CASSFTSYNEQFF
TRBV5-1,TRBJ2-7,TRBD1,-,TGCGCCAGCAGCTTGGCCCCAGGGACAGGCTACGAGCAGTACTTC,CASSLAPGTGYEQYF
TRBV5-1,TRBJ2-1,TRBD1,-,TGCGCCAGCAGCTTGGGACAGGGGAGCTCCTACAATGAGCAGTTCTTC,CASSLGQGSSYNEQFF
TRBV6-5,TRBJ2-7,-,-,TGTGCCAGCAGTTACTCCGAAAAAGCAGGCGAGCAGTACTTC,CASSYSEKAGEQYF
TRBV19,TRBJ1-2,TRBD1,-,TGTGCCAGTAGTCCTGACAGGGCCGGCTACACCTTC,CASSPDRAGYTF
TRBV27,TRBJ2-5,TRBD2,-,TGTGCCAGCAGGCGAAAGCCTTGGACTAGCGGGAGTCTGGAGACCCAGTACTTC,CASRRKPWTSGSLETQYF
TRBV11-3,TRBJ2-1,TRBD2,-,TGTGCCAGCAGGATAGCGGGACGGAACAATGAGCAGTTCTTC,CASRIAGRNNEQFF
TRBV4-1,TRBJ2-3,-,-,TGCGCCAGCAACTCAGACCCCTCGGGGGTTGTCGCGCAGTATTTT,CASNSDPSGVVAQYF
TRBV19,TRBJ1-5,TRBD1,-,TGTGCCAGTAGTATGAGAGGGACAGAGAATCAGCCCCAGCATTTT,CASSMRGTENQPQHF
TRBV5-1,TRBJ2-1,TRBD1,-,TGCGCCAGCAGCTCGTCCCGGGACAGGTACAATGAGCAGTTCTTC,CASSSSRDRYNEQFF
TRBV18,TRBJ1-5,-,-,TGTGCCAGCTCACCAGGCGCGGATCAGCCCCAGCATTTT,CASSPGADQPQHF
TRBV6-1,TRBJ1-3,TRBD1,-,TGTGCCGGCCAACAGGGGCCCAGCTCTGGAAACACCATATATTTT,CAGQQGPSSGNTIYF
TRBV28,TRBJ2-3,TRBD2,-,TGTGCCAGCAGTCACAGCGGGAACACAGATACGCAGTATTTT,CASSHSGNTDTQYF
TRBV19,TRBJ2-7,TRBD2,once,TGTGCCAGTAGTATACTAGCGGGGAACTACGAGCAGTACTTC,CASSILAGNYEQYF
TRBV5-1,TRBJ2-2,TRBD1,-,TGCGCCAGCAGCTATTCTTTTGACAGGGCCACCACCGGGGAGCTGTTTTTT,CASSYSFDRATTGELFF
TRBV4-1,TRBJ2-3,-,once,TGCGCCAGCAGCCAAGCCCCGACTAGCACAGATACGCAGTATTTT,CASSQAPTSTDTQYF
TRBV7-9,TRBJ2-3,TRBD2,-,TGTGCCAGCAGTGAACTAGCGGGAACGTTTGATACGCAGTATTTT,CASSELAGTFDTQYF
TRBV27,TRBJ1-2,TRBD1,-,TGTGCCAGCAGCCCTAGGCCGGGACAGGGGGCGATTAACTATGGCTACACCTTC,CASSPRPGQGAINYGYTF
TRBV10-3,TRBJ2-5,TRBD2,-,TGTGCCATCGCCGGGACTAGCGGGAGGGGCTTCGAGACCCAGTACTTC,CAIAGTSGRGFETQYF
TRBV2,TRBJ2-7,TRBD2,-,TGTGCCAGCAGTGACGGGGGGGCGGGGGAGCAGTACTTC,CASSDGGAGEQYF
TRBV29-1,TRBJ1-1,-,-,TGCAGCGTTGAGTCCCTGGCTGGGGGGGTCACTGAAGCTTTCTTT,CSVESLAGGVTEAFF
TRBV28,TRBJ1-5,TRBD1,-,TGTGCCAGCAGCGGACAGGGGACGCTCAATCAGCCCCAGCATTTT,CASSGQGTLNQPQHF
TRBV30,TRBJ1-1,TRBD1,-,TGTGCCTTTGACAGGGTATCGAACACTGAAGCTTTCTTT,CAFDRVSNTEAFF
TRBV2,TRBJ2-5,TRBD1,-,TGTGCCAGCAGCCGGGACAGGGGTCAAGAGACCCAGTACTTC,CASSRDRGQETQYF
TRBV9,TRBJ1-4,-,-,TGTGCCAGCAGCGTAAGGGGCGCAACTAATGAAAAACTGTTTTTT,CASSVRGATNEKLFF
TRBV6-1,TRBJ1-3,-,-,TGTGCCAGCAGTGAACGGAAGGAGCTTTCGGGTCAACCATCTGGAAACACCATATATTTT,CASSERKELSGQPSGNTIYF
TRBV5-1,TRBJ1-1,-,-,TGCGCCAGCAGCCAACCGGGATACACTGAAGCTTTCTTT,CASSQPGYTEAFF
TRBV20-1,TRBJ1-5,-,-,TGCAGTGCGAGTAGCAATCAGCCCCAGCATTTT,CSASSNQPQHF
TRBV6-5,TRBJ1-1,TRBD1,once,TGTGCCAGCAGTTACTCCACAGGGGGGGTGAAAGCTTTCTTT,CASSYSTGGVKAFF
TRBV18,TRBJ2-7,TRBD1,-,TGTGCCAGCTCAATGGGGACAGGGGCGTACGAGCAGTACTTC,CASSMGTGAYEQYF
TRBV6-1,TRBJ1-5,-,-,TGTGCCAGCAGAAGACAGAACAATCAGCCCCAGCATTTT,CASRRQNNQPQHF
TRBV25-1,TRBJ1-1,-,-,TGTGCCAGCAGTGAATTGGGGGGTAGGACTGAAGCTTTCTTT,CASSELGGRTEAFF
TRBV7-2,TRBJ1-3,TRBD1,-,TGTGCCAGCAGCTTAGATGACAGGGCCTACTCTGGAAACACCATATATTTT,CASSLDDRAYSGNTIYF
TRBV27,TRBJ1-1,-,-,TGCACCGTTAACAGCACTCCTGAAGCTTTCTTT,CTVNSTPEAFF
TRBV2,TRBJ2-3,TRBD1,-,TGTGCCCGACAGGGGGCGAGCACAGATACGCAGTATTTT,CARQGASTDTQYF
TRBV18,TRBJ1-3,-,-,TGTGCCAGCTCATCGGTTGCTGGAAACACCATATATTTT,CASSSVAGNTIYF
TRBV9,TRBJ1-3,-,once,TGTGCCAGCAGCGTAGAGGCAGGCCGCTCTGGAAACACCATATATTTT,CASSVEAGRSGNTIYF
TRBV29-1,TRBJ2-1,-,-,TGCAGCGTTAGGAGGGGATTGGAGCAGTTCTTC,CSVRRGLEQFF
TRBV2,TRBJ2-1,-,-,TGTGCCAGCAACAGGGTTCTCTCCTACAATGAGCAGTTCTTC,CASNRVLSYNEQFF
TRBV27,TRBJ2-1,TRBD2,-,TGTGCCAGCACTCCCTCCCTGGCTAGCGGGAGGCCCAACAATGAGCAGTTCTTC,CASTPSLASGRPNNEQFF
TRBV13,TRBJ2-7,-,-,TGTGCCAGCAGCTTAGCCCGGCAGACTTCAATACCTTGGTTC,CASSLARQTSIPWF
TRBV19,TRBJ2-3,-,-,TGTGCCAGTAGTATAAGCGCTGGGGGCCGTAGCACAGATACGCAGTATTTT,CASSISAGGRSTDTQYF